This T cell receptor (beta chain) was recorded in a study of T cells in Graves' hyperthyroidism and ophthalmopathy (dated by TCRdb to between 2018 and 2021). Context from the whole study: Peripheral blood was collected at initial diagnosis, before any treatment. To identify distinguishing TCR V-J signatures, a discovery cohort of 90 to 100 patients was used, comprising 40 to 45 with Graves' ophthalmopathy and some 57 with stable Graves' hyperthyroidism. Whether ophthalmopathy could be predicted prospectively was tested in an independent validation cohort made up of 18 to 20 hyperthyroidism patients plus 17 patients who later progressed to ophthalmopathy. The 100 or so discovery patients were divided at random into training and test sets in a 7:3 ratio. The study also compared thyroid tissue and blood T-cell repertoires from roughly 6 Graves' hyperthyroidism patients. Once sampling was done, hyperthyroidism patients were given methimazole at a starting dose of 30 mg daily, whereas ophthalmopathy patients were given high-dose intravenous methylprednisolone. The paper reports TCR Vbeta CDR3 sequencing of over 130 peripheral blood samples: some 41 ophthalmopathy, under 80 hyperthyroidism and around 17 progressor patients.

This clonotype was recorded at least ten times. Its specific antigen is unknown. Base qualities were left out, and no much larger clone turns up one base away. Broad study findings and their caveats: During validation, the model predicted progression to ophthalmopathy a median of around six months ahead of onset, with more than 55% sensitivity and roughly 72% specificity. A model built on a 13 V-J signature distinguished ophthalmopathy from stable hyperthyroidism, reaching roughly 88% sensitivity and about 81% specificity in cross-validation and 80%/75% in testing. No statistical method was used to fix the sample size in advance, and group allocation was not hidden from the investigators. Most expanded thyroid clonotypes (frequency above 0.001) were also found in blood, which suggests that blood repertoires may mirror thyroid immune responses.

Hyperthyroidism patients were aged 18 to 65 years and newly diagnosed, with disease duration of less than 2 months. Any patient with an uncontrolled infection, another autoimmune disease, pregnancy or lactation was excluded. Clinical symptoms, serum thyroxine and TRAb, thyroid ultrasound, and orbital computed tomography formed the basis for the diagnoses. For progressor patients, blood was drawn at the first diagnosis of hyperthyroidism, before any ophthalmopathy symptoms had appeared. Ficoll-Paque density gradient centrifugation was used to isolate PBMCs from approximately 10 ml of fresh peripheral blood. Progressor patients were defined as those initially diagnosed with Graves' hyperthyroidism in whom ophthalmopathy developed during follow-up. Total RNA was extracted using Trizol reagent, and RNA quality was assessed on an Agilent 2100 Bioanalyzer. The CDR3 runs 15 residues from the cysteine to the phenylalanine. Only the CDR3 DNA is retained, 45 bases long and in frame from the first base. Here V drops 5 bases and J drops 6 bases, and the junction holds 9 bases not matched to any gene. The germline V gene (reference sequence) sets CDR1 to LNHDA and CDR2 to SQIVND.

The TCR beta CDR3 regions were amplified from the RNA transcripts. The TCR CDR3 was subjected to a first round of RT-PCR using the HTBI primer set and the Qiagen OneStep RT-PCR kit. A second multiplex PCR round built the libraries, followed by size selection and purification. Sequencing of the libraries was done on an Illumina HiSeq2000 using paired-end 100 bp reads. The paper's data handling went like this. SOAPnuke was used to process the raw data, removing reads that contained adapters or uncalled bases, had a mean Phred below 15, or lacked an exact match to the constant primer or identifier. COPE v1.2.5 was used to merge high-quality paired reads, and clonotypes were defined as unique nucleotide sequences. Clonotypes were aligned to IMGT TRBV, TRBD and TRBJ reference segments using MiTCR v1.1. Analysis was restricted to V-J combinations with a frequency above 0.0001, which covered about 99% of repertoires. The TCS score was defined as the ratio of F50 (clonal expansion) to E x V (chaos), calculated using BLOSUM62-based TCRdist between CDR3 peptides within each V-J. Welch's t-statistics and random forest reduced around 550 V-J features to around 14, which were used in a naive Bayes classifier (R e1071). The public reads were reanalyzed by TCRdb: fastp trimming at Q25, MiXCR alignment, in-frame beta chains only. Entries are consolidated by CDR3 protein sequence, retaining the most common genes and DNA. In this record, the V and J calls reflect TCRdb's handling and not the investigators' own analysis. This sample holds a few hundred thousand distinct CDR3 sequences; 13% to 15% were observed only once. Roughly 15% of the sample is taken by the ten largest.

This sequence was found in a woman aged 40 to 55 with Graves' hyperthyroidism that later progressed to Graves' ophthalmopathy. The rearranged segments are TRBV19 and TRBJ2-3; the junction holds 9 bases that match TRBD1. The sample comprised blood. The CDR3 protein sequence reads: CASSSSPDRGDTQYF. The DNA reads as follows: TGTGCCAGTAGTTCCTCGCCTGACAGGGGGGATACGCAGTATTTT.